These 25 T cell receptor beta chains were all obtained from the same sample, sequenced in a study of beta chain features in type 1 diabetes (dated 2018 in TCRdb). The research as a whole found: Type 1 diabetes patients showed a moderate but significant shortening of TCRB CDR3 length in all four CD4+ subsets.

The library was generated by the immunoSEQ multiplex PCR assay. The entire isolated RNA was reverse transcribed using the High Capacity cDNA Reverse Transcription Kit, and thus expressed TCRB transcripts were sequenced. Held by TCRdb, this immuneACCESS table contains in-frame sequences only and omits some clones. Under half of the omission traces to an unresolved V gene where checked; the cause of the rest is unknown. Across this sample there are approximately 170,000 clones, with under 9.5% seen only once. The ten largest make up roughly 0.46% of the sample. For these receptors, no antigen is known. Sequencing was done on a sample of central memory CD4+ T cells from blood. The origin of the receptors is a man in his late teens or twenties with type 1 diabetes.

The sample holds a few counts of this clone. This chain links TRBV4-3 with TRBJ1-5, with a weak D call TRBD1 (5 bases). Germline assignment: CDR1 LGHNA and CDR2 YSLEER. V gave up 0 bases and J gave up 7 bases, with 13 bases separating them. This CDR3 comprises 15 residues. CDR3 nucleotides: TGCGCCAGCAGCCAAGAGCGGAGGGGCGGGCAGCCCCAGCATTTT. Amino acid sequence: CASSQERRGGQPQHF.

There are a few counts of this clone. The chain is built from TRBV4-3 and TRBJ1-1, with a possible D match to TRBD1 (5 bases). CDR1 LGHNA and CDR2 YSLEER come from the germline V gene. V lost 4 bases to trimming and J lost 3 bases, with 12 bases between them. CDR3 size: 14 residues. The chain's CDR3 is CASSPDARDTEAFF. The CDR3 nucleotides read TGCGCCAGCAGCCCCGACGCCAGGGACACTGAAGCTTTCTTT.

V is TRBV30 and J is TRBJ1-1, with TRBD1 matching over 7 bases. Trimming at V came to 0 bases and at J to 2 bases, leaving 9 bases not matched to a gene. Germline V gene sequence: CDR1 GTSNPN, CDR2 SVGIG (reference sequence). The CDR3 is 16 amino acids. The CDR3 here is CAWSVPADRPNTEAFF. CDR3 sequence (DNA): TGTGCCTGGAGTGTACCGGCGGACAGGCCCAACACTGAAGCTTTCTTT.

The CDR3 protein is CASSPPWGKNEQFF. The DNA for the CDR3 is TGTGCCAGCTCACCGCCGTGGGGCAAGAATGAGCAGTTCTTC. This rearrangement joins TRBV18 to TRBJ2-1; D may be TRBD1 (5 bases). Germline-derived CDR1 and CDR2 are KGHSH and LQKENI. The V end was cut by 3 bases, the J end by 7 bases, with 13 bases between. This CDR3 spans 14 amino acids.

This clone was detected a few times. The chain employs TRBV5-4 and TRBJ1-2, with 10 bases aligning to TRBD1. Germline CDR1 SGHNT, CDR2 YYREEE (reference sequence). CDR3 size: 15 residues. J gave up 4 bases and V 4 bases, and 7 bases lay outside the gene matches. In DNA form, the CDR3 reads TGTGCCAGCAGCCCCGACAGGGGGCGCGTCTATGGCTACACCTTC. This codes for CASSPDRGRVYGYTF.

There are a few counts of this clone. V usage is TRBV2 and J usage is TRBJ2-5, with a possible D match to TRBD1 (6 bases). Trimming cost V 6 bases and J 7 bases, with 15 bases left between them. This CDR3 region has 13 residues. Germline lookup yields CDR1 SNHLY and CDR2 FYNNEI. CDR3 coding DNA: TGTGCCAGCAGAGCCCGGGACACGGTGACCCAGTACTTC. This encodes CASRARDTVTQYF.

This clone was counted only a few times. The chain employs TRBV30 and TRBJ1-1; TRBD1 matches 7 bases. Trimming at V came to 5 bases and at J to 10 bases, leaving 16 bases not matched to a gene. The CDR3 has 14 amino acids. Germline lookup yields CDR1 GTSNPN and CDR2 SVGIG (reference sequence). The CDR3 reads CAWGRQGGLFAAFF. CDR3 sequence (DNA): TGTGCCTGGGGAAGACAGGGAGGCCTTTTCGCAGCTTTCTTT.

The CDR3 region is CASSQAGSRYNNEQFF. CDR3 nucleotide sequence: TGTGCCAGCAGCCAAGCAGGCAGCCGGTACAACAATGAGCAGTTCTTC. The rearrangement joins TRBV4-2 to TRBJ2-1; no clear D. CDR1 LGHNA and CDR2 YNFKEQ come from the germline V gene. The V end lost 1 base, the J end lost 5 bases, and 15 bases lay between the germline ends. This CDR3 spans 16 amino acids.

This chain joins TRBV7-8 and TRBJ1-1; TRBD1 might be the D (5 bases). Germline lookup yields CDR1 SGHVS and CDR2 FQNEAQ. The CDR3 length is 14 residues. V was cut by 0 bases and J by 10 bases, with 15 bases left in between. CDR3 nucleotides: TGTGCCAGCAGCTTAGCGCGGGAGTATAGGGGAGCTTTCTTT. It yields the protein CASSLAREYRGAFF.

Only a few counts were recorded for this clone. The gene calls are TRBV5-1 and TRBJ1-6, with TRBD1 matching 8 bases. CDR1 is SGHRS and CDR2 is YFSETQ in the germline V gene. The CDR3 runs 16 residues. J lost 5 bases, V lost 4 bases, and 8 bases had no gene match. The CDR3 nucleotides are TGCGCCAGCAGCCCGGACGGACAGGGAAATAATTCACCCCTCCACTTT. Protein: CASSPDGQGNNSPLHF.

The chain employs TRBV7-2 and TRBJ1-2; TRBD1 matches at 8 bases. Germline V gives CDR1 SGHTA, CDR2 FQGNSA. V lost 7 bases to trimming and J lost 4 bases; unmatched junction nucleotides: 8. This CDR3 has 14 amino acids. The CDR3 DNA is TGTGCCAGCACCAAGACAGGGGTCAGCTATGGCTACACCTTC. Translation: CASTKTGVSYGYTF.

This clone has just a few counts. Its ends do not fully match the called genes, so a read error is possible. The rearrangement uses TRBV20-1 and TRBJ1-2; 10 positions match TRBD1. CDR1 is DFQATT, CDR2 SNEGSKA, per germline (reference sequence). This CDR3 has 11 amino acids. The CDR3 protein is CSGGTGVFVSF. Here the CDR3 DNA reads TGCAGTGGGGGGACAGGGGTTTTCGTTAGCTTC.

V is TRBV6-6 and J is TRBJ1-2; D call uncertain. Per germline, CDR1 MNHNY and CDR2 SVGAGI (reference sequence). CDR3 length: 16 amino acids. V lost 0 bases and J 7 bases, leaving 18 bases between the germline ends. The CDR3 DNA sequence: TGTGCCAGCAGTTACTCGACCGACTTGGCGAAACGTGGCTACACCTTC. This translates into CASSYSTDLAKRGYTF.

The chain carries TRBV5-1 and TRBJ2-5; 7 positions match TRBD2. Trimming took 4 bases from V and 2 from J; bases not matched to a gene: 8. Germline V gene data show CDR1 as SGHRS and CDR2 as YFSETQ. This CDR3 is built from 15 residues. The CDR3 region has the DNA TGCGCCAGCAGCCTAAGGACTAGTAGACAAGAGACCCAGTACTTC. Translation: CASSLRTSRQETQYF.

In its sample, this clone was seen a few times. The chain links TRBV7-2 to TRBJ2-2, with TRBD2 as a possible D gene (5 bases). The germline V gene encodes CDR1 SGHTA and CDR2 FQGNSA. Trimming took off 7 bases at V and 1 base at J, with 19 bases between the two ends. The CDR3 consists of 17 residues. The DNA of the CDR3 is TGTGCCAGCACCACCAGTTCGGACTTTAGGAACACCGGGGAGCTGTTTTTT. Its protein is CASTTSSDFRNTGELFF. Full variable domain (outside the CDR3, taken from reference TRBV7-2 and TRBJ2-2): GAGVSQSPSNKVTEKGKDVELRCDPISGHTALYWYRQSLGQGLEFLIYFQGNSAPDKSGLPSDRFSAERTGGSVSTLTIQRTQQEDSAVYLCASTTSSDFRNTGELFFGEGSRLTVL.

This clone was detected many times. The rearrangement uses TRBV30 and TRBJ1-6, with D uncertain. Per the germline V gene, CDR1 is GTSNPN and CDR2 is SVGIG (reference sequence). The V gene lost 5 bases and the J gene lost 6 bases, with 14 bases spanning the gap. The CDR3 contains 14 residues. CDR3 sequence reads: CAWRGVQVNSPLHF. The CDR3 DNA reads TGTGCCTGGCGTGGAGTCCAGGTTAATTCACCCCTCCACTTT.

The chain is built from TRBV5-4 and TRBJ2-7; D possibly corresponds to TRBD1 (6 bases). The germline CDR1 and CDR2 sequences are SGHNT and YYREEE (reference sequence). This CDR3 spans 13 amino acids. V lost 5 bases to trimming and J lost 4 bases, with 13 bases between them. The CDR3: CASSYTGQYEQYF. The CDR3 coding sequence is TGTGCCAGCAGTTATACCGGACAGTACGAGCAGTACTTC.

Only a few counts were recorded for this clone. The chain joins TRBV9 to TRBJ2-5; TRBD2 might be the D (6 bases). Germline assignment: CDR1 SGDLS and CDR2 YYNGEE. V was shortened by 0 bases and J by 5 bases, with 17 bases between the two germline ends. This CDR3 is 16 amino acids long. The CDR3: CASSVGVRDGAETQYF. The CDR3 nucleotides read TGTGCCAGCAGCGTAGGTGTGCGGGACGGAGCCGAGACCCAGTACTTC. Full variable domain (rest looked up from reference TRBV9 and TRBJ2-5): DSGVTQTPKHLITATGQRVTLRCSPRSGDLSVYWYQQSLDQGLQFLIQYYNGEERAKGNILERFSAQQFPDLHSELNLSSLELGDSALYFCASSVGVRDGAETQYFGPGTRLLVL.

This clone was recorded many times. The V gene is TRBV4-3, the J gene TRBJ2-1; TRBD2 matches 10 bases. CDR1 LGHNA and CDR2 YSLEER come from the germline V gene. The trim removed 3 bases at V and 6 bases at J, leaving 11 bases unmatched. This CDR3 has 17 residues. The CDR3, as DNA: TGCGCCAGCAGCCAGCACTCCTCTAGCGGGGGTGTCAATGAGCAGTTCTTC. Encoded protein: CASSQHSSSGGVNEQFF.

The sample holds a few counts of this clone. V gene TRBV5-6 combines with J gene TRBJ2-1, with TRBD2 matching over 9 bases. J was trimmed by 13 bases and V by 4 bases; bases with no gene match: 9. Per germline, CDR1 SGHDT and CDR2 YYEEEE. The CDR3 has 13 residues. As DNA, the CDR3 is TGTGCCAGCAGCCGTTCCGGGACTAGCCTACAGTTCTTC. Its protein is CASSRSGTSLQFF.

The chain is built from TRBV7-9 and TRBJ2-6, with D possibly matching TRBD2 (7 bases). Germline CDR1 SEHNR, CDR2 FQNEAQ (reference sequence). The V gene lost 5 bases and the J gene lost 0 bases, with 20 bases spanning the gap. The CDR3 loop spans 19 amino acids. The CDR3 nucleotides read TGTGCCAGCAGCCTCCCCCGGGGGGCAGCCTCCTCTGGGGCCAACGTCCTGACTTTC. Translation: CASSLPRGAASSGANVLTF.

This clone has a handful of counts. This sequence joins TRBV5-1 and TRBJ2-7; 9 positions match TRBD1. Germline V CDR1 and CDR2: SGHRS, YFSETQ. This CDR3 spans 15 amino acids. V shed 5 bases and J 1 base; nucleotides not matched to a gene: 7. The CDR3 sequence is CASRPTGTGSYEQYF. The CDR3 nucleotides read TGCGCCAGCAGACCCACCGGGACAGGGTCCTACGAGCAGTACTTC. Drawing the rest from reference TRBV5-1 and TRBJ2-7, the complete variable domain is KAGVTQTPRYLIKTRGQQVTLSCSPISGHRSVSWYQQTPGQGLQFLFEYFSETQRNKGNFPGRFSGRQFSNSRSEMNVSTLELGDSALYLCASRPTGTGSYEQYFGPGTRLTVT.

In this sample, this clone turned up a few times. V and J are TRBV4-2 and TRBJ1-1; TRBD1 matches at 11 bases. The CDR3 is 16 residues long. V lost 1 base, J lost 2 bases, and 3 bases stayed unmatched. Looked up from germline, CDR1 is LGHNA and CDR2 is YNFKEQ. The CDR3 protein is CASSQVGTGGNTEAFF. The CDR3 DNA reads TGTGCCAGCAGCCAAGTTGGGACAGGGGGTAACACTGAAGCTTTCTTT.

This clone has a handful of counts. The V call is TRBV30, the J call TRBJ1-1; possible D gene TRBD1, 5 bases. Germline CDR1 GTSNPN, CDR2 SVGIG (reference sequence). CDR3 length: 13 amino acids. The germline V and J ends were trimmed by 0 bases and 5 bases, with 10 bases remaining between them. CDR3 region: CAWSVRGRTEAFF. For the CDR3, the DNA is TGTGCCTGGAGTGTACGGGGGAGGACTGAAGCTTTCTTT.

This clone was picked up many times. The chain uses TRBV18 and TRBJ2-7; 12 nucleotides match TRBD2. This CDR3 contains 16 residues. Germline V gene lookup returns CDR1 KGHSH and CDR2 LQKENI. Losses at the gene ends were 4 bases for V and 1 base for J; bases not matched to a gene: 5. CDR3 sequence reads: CASSRVLAGGSYEQYF. DNA for the CDR3: TGTGCCAGCTCACGGGTACTAGCGGGAGGATCCTACGAGCAGTACTTC. Full variable domain (outside the CDR3, taken from reference TRBV18 and TRBJ2-7): NAGVMQNPRHLVRRRGQEARLRCSPMKGHSHVYWYRQLPEEGLKFMVYLQKENIIDESGMPKERFSAEFPKEGPSILRIQQVVRGDSAAYFCASSRVLAGGSYEQYFGPGTRLTVT.